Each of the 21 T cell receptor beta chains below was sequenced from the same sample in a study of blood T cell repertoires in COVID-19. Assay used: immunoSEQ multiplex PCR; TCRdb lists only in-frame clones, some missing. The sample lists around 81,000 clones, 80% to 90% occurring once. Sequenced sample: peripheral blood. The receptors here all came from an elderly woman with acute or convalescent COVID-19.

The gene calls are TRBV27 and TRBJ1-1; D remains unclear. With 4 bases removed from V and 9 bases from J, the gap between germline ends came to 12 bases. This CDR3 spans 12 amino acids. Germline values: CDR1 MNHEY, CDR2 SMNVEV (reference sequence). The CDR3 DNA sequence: TGTGCCAGCAGTTCCCCGCCGGGGAAAGCTTTCTTT. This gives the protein CASSSPPGKAFF.

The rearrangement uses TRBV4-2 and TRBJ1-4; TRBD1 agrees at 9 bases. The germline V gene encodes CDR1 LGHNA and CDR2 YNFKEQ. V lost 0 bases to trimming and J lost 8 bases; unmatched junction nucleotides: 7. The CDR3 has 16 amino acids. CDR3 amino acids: CASSQEGTGIGEKLFF. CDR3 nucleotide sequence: TGTGCCAGCAGCCAAGAGGGGACAGGGATTGGAGAAAAACTGTTTTTT.

CDR3 protein: CASSNREAYGYTF. The CDR3 DNA is TGTGCCAGTAGTAATAGGGAGGCCTATGGCTACACCTTC. The rearrangement uses TRBV19 and TRBJ1-2; D uncertain. The ends were cut back, 4 bases at V and 4 bases at J, with 10 bases in the middle. The CDR3 is made up of 13 amino acids. In germline, CDR1 is LNHDA, CDR2 SQIVND (reference sequence).

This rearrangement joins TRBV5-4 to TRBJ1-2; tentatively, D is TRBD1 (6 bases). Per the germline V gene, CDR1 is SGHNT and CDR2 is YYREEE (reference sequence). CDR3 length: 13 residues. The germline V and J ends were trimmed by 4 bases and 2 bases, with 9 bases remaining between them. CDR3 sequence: CASSRRGNYGYTF. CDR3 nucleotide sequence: TGTGCCAGCAGCCGCAGGGGCAACTATGGCTACACCTTC.

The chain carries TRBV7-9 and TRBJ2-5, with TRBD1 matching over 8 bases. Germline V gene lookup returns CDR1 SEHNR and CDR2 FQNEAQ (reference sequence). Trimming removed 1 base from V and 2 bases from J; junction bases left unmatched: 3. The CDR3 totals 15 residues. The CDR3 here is CASSLGTGRQETQYF. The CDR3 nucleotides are TGTGCCAGCAGCTTAGGGACAGGGCGGCAAGAGACCCAGTACTTC.

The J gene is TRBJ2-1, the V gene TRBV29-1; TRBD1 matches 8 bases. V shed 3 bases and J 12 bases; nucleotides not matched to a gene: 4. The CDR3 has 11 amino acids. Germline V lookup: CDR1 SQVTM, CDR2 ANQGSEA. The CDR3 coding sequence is TGCAGCGTTGATCTCGGGACAGGGCAGTTCTTC. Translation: CSVDLGTGQFF.

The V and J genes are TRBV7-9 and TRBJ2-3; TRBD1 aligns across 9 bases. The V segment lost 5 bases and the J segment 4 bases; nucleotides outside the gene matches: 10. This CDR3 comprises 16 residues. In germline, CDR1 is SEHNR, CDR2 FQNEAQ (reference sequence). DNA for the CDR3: TGTGCCAGCAGCGGTAGGACAGGGGTATACCCAGATACGCAGTATTTT. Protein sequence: CASSGRTGVYPDTQYF.

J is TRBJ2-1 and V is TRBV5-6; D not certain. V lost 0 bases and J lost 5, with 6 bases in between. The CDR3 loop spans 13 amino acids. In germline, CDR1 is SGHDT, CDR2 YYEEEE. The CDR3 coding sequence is TGTGCCAGCAGCTTGGTGAGCAACAATGAGCAGTTCTTC. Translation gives CASSLVSNNEQFF.

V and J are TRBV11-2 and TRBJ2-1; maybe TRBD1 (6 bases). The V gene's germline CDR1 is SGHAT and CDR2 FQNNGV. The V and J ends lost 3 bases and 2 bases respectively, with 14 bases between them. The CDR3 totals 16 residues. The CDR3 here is CASSFETGFPYNEQFF. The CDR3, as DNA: TGTGCCAGCAGCTTCGAAACAGGGTTCCCCTACAATGAGCAGTTCTTC.

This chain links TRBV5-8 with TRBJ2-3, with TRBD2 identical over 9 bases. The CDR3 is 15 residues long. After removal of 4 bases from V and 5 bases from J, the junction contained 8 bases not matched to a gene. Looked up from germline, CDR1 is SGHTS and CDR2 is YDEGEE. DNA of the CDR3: TGTGCCAGCAGCCTTAGCGGGGGCCGGGGAGATACGCAGTATTTT. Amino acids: CASSLSGGRGDTQYF. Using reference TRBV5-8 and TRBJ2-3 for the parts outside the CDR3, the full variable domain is EAGVTQSPTHLIKTRGQQATLRCSPISGHTSVYWYQQALGLGLQFLLWYDEGEERNRGNFPPRFSGRQFPNYSSELNVNALELEDSALYLCASSLSGGRGDTQYFGPGTRLTVL.

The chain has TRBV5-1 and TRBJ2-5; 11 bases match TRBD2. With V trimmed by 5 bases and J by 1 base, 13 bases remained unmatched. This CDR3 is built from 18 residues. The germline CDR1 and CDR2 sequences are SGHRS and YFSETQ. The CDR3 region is CASSMVAGGPGTQETQYF. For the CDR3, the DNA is TGCGCCAGCAGTATGGTAGCGGGAGGGCCAGGTACCCAAGAGACCCAGTACTTC.

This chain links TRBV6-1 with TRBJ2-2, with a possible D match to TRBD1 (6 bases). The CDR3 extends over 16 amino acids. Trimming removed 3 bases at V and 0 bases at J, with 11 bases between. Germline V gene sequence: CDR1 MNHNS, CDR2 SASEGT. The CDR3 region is CASSDTGHSNTGELFF. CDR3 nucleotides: TGTGCCAGCAGTGATACAGGGCACTCGAACACCGGGGAGCTGTTTTTT.

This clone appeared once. The CDR3 sequence: CASSRRRDRGSSNQPQHF. CDR3 DNA sequence: TGTGCCAGTAGTCGTAGACGGGACAGGGGAAGTAGCAATCAGCCCCAGCATTTT. This rearrangement joins TRBV19 to TRBJ1-5, with 10 bases identical to TRBD1. CDR1 and CDR2 (germline): LNHDA, SQIVND (reference sequence). The CDR3 covers 18 residues. V dropped 5 bases and J dropped 0; count of bases not matched to a gene: 10.

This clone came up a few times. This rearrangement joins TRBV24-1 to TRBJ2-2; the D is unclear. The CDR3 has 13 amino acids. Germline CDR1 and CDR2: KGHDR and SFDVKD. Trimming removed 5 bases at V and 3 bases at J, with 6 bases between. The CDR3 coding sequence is TGTGCCACCAGTGTTACGGACACCGGGGAGCTGTTTTTT. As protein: CATSVTDTGELFF.

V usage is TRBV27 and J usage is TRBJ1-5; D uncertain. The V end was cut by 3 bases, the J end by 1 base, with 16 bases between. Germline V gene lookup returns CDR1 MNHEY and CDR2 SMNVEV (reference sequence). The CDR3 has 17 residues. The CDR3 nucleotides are TGTGCCAGCAGTTTGTGGGGAGATTTCGTGAGCAATCAGCCCCAGCATTTT. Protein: CASSLWGDFVSNQPQHF.

This CDR3 reads CASRTLAGPQNTQYF. The CDR3 coding sequence is TGTGCCAGCAGGACACTAGCCGGTCCCCAAAATACGCAGTATTTT. The chain couples TRBV6-5 to TRBJ2-3; D is perhaps TRBD2 (6 bases). CDR1 is MNHEY, CDR2 SVGAGI, per germline. The V end lost 6 bases, the J end lost 7 bases, and 20 bases lay between the germline ends. CDR3 length: 15 amino acids.

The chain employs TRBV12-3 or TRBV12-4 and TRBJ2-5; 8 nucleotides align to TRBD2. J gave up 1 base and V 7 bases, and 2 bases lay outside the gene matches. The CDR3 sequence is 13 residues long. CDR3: CASTRGGQETQYF. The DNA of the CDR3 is TGTGCCAGCACCCGGGGGGGCCAAGAGACCCAGTACTTC.

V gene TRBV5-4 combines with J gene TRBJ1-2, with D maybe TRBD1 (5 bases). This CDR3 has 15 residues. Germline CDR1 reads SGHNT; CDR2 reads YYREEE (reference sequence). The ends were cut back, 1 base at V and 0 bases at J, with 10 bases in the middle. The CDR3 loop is CASSLTGLANYGYTF. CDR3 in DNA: TGTGCCAGCAGCTTGACAGGTCTAGCTAACTATGGCTACACCTTC.

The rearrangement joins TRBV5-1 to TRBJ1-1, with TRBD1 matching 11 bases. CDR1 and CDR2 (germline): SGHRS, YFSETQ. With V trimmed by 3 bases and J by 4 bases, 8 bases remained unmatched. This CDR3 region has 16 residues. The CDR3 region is CASSYLTGTGGTEAFF. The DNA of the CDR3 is TGCGCCAGCAGCTACCTTACCGGGACAGGGGGCACTGAAGCTTTCTTT.

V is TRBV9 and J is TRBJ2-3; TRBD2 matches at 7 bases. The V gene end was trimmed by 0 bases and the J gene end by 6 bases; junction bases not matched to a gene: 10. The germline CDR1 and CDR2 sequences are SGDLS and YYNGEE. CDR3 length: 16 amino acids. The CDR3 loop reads CASSVAGLDPRDTQYF. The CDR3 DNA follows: TGTGCCAGCAGCGTAGCCGGACTAGACCCACGGGATACGCAGTATTTT.

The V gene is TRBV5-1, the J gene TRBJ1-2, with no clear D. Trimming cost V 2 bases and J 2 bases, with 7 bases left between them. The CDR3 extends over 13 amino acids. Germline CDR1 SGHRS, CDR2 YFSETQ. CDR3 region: CASSFGQNYGYTF. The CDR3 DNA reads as TGCGCCAGCAGCTTTGGGCAGAACTATGGCTACACCTTC.